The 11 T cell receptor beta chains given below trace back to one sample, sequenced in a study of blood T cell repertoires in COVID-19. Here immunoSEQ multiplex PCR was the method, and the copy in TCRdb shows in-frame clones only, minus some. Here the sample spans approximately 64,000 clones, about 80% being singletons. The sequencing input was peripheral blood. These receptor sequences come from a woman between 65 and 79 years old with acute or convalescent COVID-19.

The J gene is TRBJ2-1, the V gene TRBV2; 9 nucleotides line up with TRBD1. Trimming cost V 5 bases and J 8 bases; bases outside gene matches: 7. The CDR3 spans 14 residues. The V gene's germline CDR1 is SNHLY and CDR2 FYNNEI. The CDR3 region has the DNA TGTGCCAGCAGTCTTGACAGGGGGAGCTATGAGCAGTTCTTC. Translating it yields CASSLDRGSYEQFF.

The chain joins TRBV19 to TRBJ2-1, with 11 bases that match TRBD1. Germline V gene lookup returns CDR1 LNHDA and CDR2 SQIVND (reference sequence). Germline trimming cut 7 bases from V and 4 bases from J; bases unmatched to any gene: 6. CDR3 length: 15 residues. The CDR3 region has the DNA TGTGCCAGTACCCAAGGGGACAGGGGGTACAATGAGCAGTTCTTC. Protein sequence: CASTQGDRGYNEQFF.

The CDR3 sequence is CSHGTDTDTQYF. DNA for the CDR3: TGCAGCCATGGGACAGACACAGATACGCAGTATTTT. This chain connects TRBV29-1 to TRBJ2-3, with 7 bases aligning to TRBD1. This CDR3 comprises 12 residues. In germline, CDR1 is SQVTM, CDR2 ANQGSEA. V lost 8 bases, J lost 2 bases, and 4 bases stayed unmatched.

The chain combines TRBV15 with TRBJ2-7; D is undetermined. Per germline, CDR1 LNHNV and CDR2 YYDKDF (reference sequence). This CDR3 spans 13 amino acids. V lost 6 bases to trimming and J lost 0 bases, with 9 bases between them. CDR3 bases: TGTGCCACCAGAGTAACAGACTCCTACGAGCAGTACTTC. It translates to CATRVTDSYEQYF. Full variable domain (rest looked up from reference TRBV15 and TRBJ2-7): DAMVIQNPRYQVTQFGKPVTLSCSQTLNHNVMYWYQQKSSQAPKLLFHYYDKDFNNEADTPDNFQSRRPNTSFCFLDIRSPGLGDTAMYLCATRVTDSYEQYFGPGTRLTVT.

The CDR3 reads CASSPLASSYNEQFF. In DNA form, the CDR3 reads TGTGCCAGCAGCCCTTTGGCCAGCTCCTACAATGAGCAGTTCTTC. V and J are TRBV6-4 and TRBJ2-1, with unresolved D. CDR1 is MRHNA and CDR2 is SNTAGT in the germline V gene. The CDR3 spans 15 residues. V gave up 6 bases and J gave up 0 bases, with 12 bases separating them.

CDR3 nucleotides: TGTGCCAGCAGCCTCTGGACTAGCGGGAGACAGGAGACCCAGTACTTC. Protein product: CASSLWTSGRQETQYF. V gene TRBV7-9 combines with J gene TRBJ2-5, with 13 bases lining up with TRBD2. The germline V gene encodes CDR1 SEHNR and CDR2 FQNEAQ (reference sequence). The trim removed 5 bases at V and 5 bases at J, leaving 8 bases unmatched. The CDR3 length is 16 residues.

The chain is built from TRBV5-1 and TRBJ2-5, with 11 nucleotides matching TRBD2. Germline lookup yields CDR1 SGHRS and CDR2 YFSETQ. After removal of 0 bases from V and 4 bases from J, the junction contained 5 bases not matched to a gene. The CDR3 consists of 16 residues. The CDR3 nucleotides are TGCGCCAGCAGCTTGGTCCTAGCGGGAGGTGGAGAGACCCAGTACTTC. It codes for CASSLVLAGGGETQYF.

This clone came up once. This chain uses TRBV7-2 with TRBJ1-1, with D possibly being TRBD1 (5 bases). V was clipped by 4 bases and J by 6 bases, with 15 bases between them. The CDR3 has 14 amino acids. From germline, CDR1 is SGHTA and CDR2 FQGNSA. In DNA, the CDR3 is TGTGCCAGCAGCTCATTTTGGGGGGTCCCTGAAGCTTTCTTT. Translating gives CASSSFWGVPEAFF.

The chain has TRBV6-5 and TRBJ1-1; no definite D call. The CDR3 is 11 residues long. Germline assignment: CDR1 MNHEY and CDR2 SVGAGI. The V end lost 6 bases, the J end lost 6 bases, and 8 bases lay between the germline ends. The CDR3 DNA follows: TGTGCCAGCAGCGGGGTGGCTGAAGCTTTCTTT. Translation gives CASSGVAEAFF.

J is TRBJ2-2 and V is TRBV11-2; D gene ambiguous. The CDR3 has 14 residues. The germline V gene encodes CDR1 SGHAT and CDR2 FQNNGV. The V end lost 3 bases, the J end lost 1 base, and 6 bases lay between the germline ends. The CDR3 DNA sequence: TGTGCCAGCAGCTTTTCGGGGAACACCGGGGAGCTGTTTTTT. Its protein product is CASSFSGNTGELFF.

The CDR3 sequence is CASSFGGARETQYF. DNA for the CDR3: TGTGCCAGCAGCTTCGGCGGAGCGCGGGAGACCCAGTACTTC. This chain joins TRBV7-9 and TRBJ2-5; D is uncertain. This CDR3 comprises 14 residues. The V end was cut by 3 bases, the J end by 5 bases, with 13 bases between. CDR1 is SEHNR, CDR2 FQNEAQ, per germline (reference sequence). The full variable domain, completed using reference TRBV7-9 and TRBJ2-5, is DTGVSQNPRHKITKRGQNVTFRCDPISEHNRLYWYRQTLGQGPEFLTYFQNEAQLEKSRLLSDRFSAERPKGSFSTLEIQRTEQGDSAMYLCASSFGGARETQYFGPGTRLLVL.